The clone carrying this TCR beta chain was detected a few times. The target antigen is unknown. Study conclusions and caveats: In terms of TCR gene usage, tumor memory CD4+ T cells clustered together with blood and lymph node memory CD4+ cells, as well as with lymph node naive CD4+ cells.

Semi-nested PCR with Nested Universal Primer A followed constant-region reverse priming of full-length variable regions. TCRdb passed the 5' RACE reads through MiXCR, listing each CDR3 protein once. The data show roughly 64,000 distinct CDR3 sequences, approximately 23% seen once. This CDR3 has 13 residues. The germline V gene encodes CDR1 SGHDT and CDR2 YYEEEE. V lost 2 bases and J 11 bases, leaving 14 bases between the germline ends. The V gene is TRBV5-6, the J gene TRBJ2-4; no definite D call. This sequence originates from a female donor with breast cancer. Sequencing input: memory CD4+ T cells sorted from a lymph node. Subset: memory CD4+ T cells, CD4+CD45RO+CD25-. Written as DNA, the CDR3 is TGTGCCAGCAGCTTTGGTGTTGATTCGGTTCAGTACTTC. Translating gives CASSFGVDSVQYF.